The 30 T cell receptor beta chains below all came from one sample that was sequenced in a study of T cell responses to AZD1222 COVID-19 vaccine. Assay: immunoSEQ multiplex PCR; the TCRdb copy retains only in-frame clones and omits some. Of approximately 150,000 clones listed, about 87% were seen once; the top ten hold around 2.1%. The specimen was peripheral blood, collected on day 0 of AZD1222 vaccination. The receptors derive from an adult in good health.

There are a few counts of this clone. The rearrangement links TRBV7-3 to TRBJ2-5; TRBD2 matches 9 bases. The CDR3 covers 15 residues. V lost 5 bases and J lost 1; bases outside the gene matches: 5. Germline CDR1 reads SGHTA; CDR2 reads FQGTGA. Written as DNA, the CDR3 is TGTGCCAGCAGCCCAGCGGGAGGTGCCCAAGAGACCCAGTACTTC. Translating gives CASSPAGGAQETQYF.

The chain couples TRBV5-5 to TRBJ2-1, with 10 bases that match TRBD1. The germline V gene has CDR1 SGHKS and CDR2 YYEKEE (reference sequence). CDR3 length: 16 residues. The trim removed 2 bases at V and 5 bases at J, leaving 7 bases unmatched. CDR3 region: CASSFGTGARDNEQFF. The CDR3 bases are TGTGCCAGCAGCTTTGGGACAGGGGCCCGAGACAATGAGCAGTTCTTC.

Many counts were recorded for this clone. J is TRBJ1-2 and V is TRBV7-9; D gene uncertain. The CDR3 totals 12 residues. Trimming removed 11 bases from V and 4 bases from J, with 14 bases in between. Germline V gives CDR1 SEHNR, CDR2 FQNEAQ (reference sequence). This CDR3 reads CAGTAVSYGYTF. The CDR3 nucleotides are TGTGCCGGCACGGCGGTCAGCTATGGCTACACCTTC.

For this clone: The sample carries other DNA sequences with the same CDR3. The V call is TRBV18, the J call TRBJ1-1; D gene unclear. V gave up 1 base and J gave up 4 bases, with 7 bases separating them. The length of the CDR3 is 13 residues. Germline CDR1 is KGHSH and CDR2 is LQKENI. This CDR3 is CASSPRGGTEAFF. CDR3 nucleotides: TGTGCCAGCTCACCACGGGGTGGCACTGAAGCTTTCTTT.

This sequence joins TRBV2 and TRBJ2-1; D remains unclear. Germline values: CDR1 SNHLY, CDR2 FYNNEI. The V and J ends lost 4 bases and 10 bases respectively, with 8 bases between them. CDR3 length: 11 residues. The DNA for the CDR3 is TGTGCCAGCAGTGGGTTAGGAGAGCAGTTCTTC. Translating gives CASSGLGEQFF.

This clone was counted a single time. The chain combines TRBV30 with TRBJ1-5; D unresolved. Per germline, CDR1 GTSNPN and CDR2 SVGIG (reference sequence). The CDR3 covers 13 residues. V lost 0 bases and J lost 5, with 8 bases in between. The CDR3 sequence is CAWSVADHQPQHF. CDR3 nucleotide sequence: TGTGCCTGGAGTGTGGCAGACCATCAGCCCCAGCATTTT.

A single count supports this clone. The chain uses TRBV7-9 and TRBJ2-7, with 7 bases that match TRBD1. The length of the CDR3 is 13 residues. V shed 5 bases, J shed 7 bases, and the junction held 8 bases outside the gene matches. The germline V gene has CDR1 SEHNR and CDR2 FQNEAQ (reference sequence). The chain's CDR3 is CASSRDRIIEQYF. DNA of the CDR3: TGTGCCAGCAGCAGGGACAGAATAATAGAGCAGTACTTC.

The V call is TRBV28, the J call TRBJ1-1; D not certain. The CDR3 totals 14 residues. Germline V gives CDR1 MDHEN, CDR2 SYDVKM. Deletions cut 5 bases from V and 0 bases from J, with 10 bases between. The CDR3 region has the DNA TGTGCCAGCAGTCTGCAGAGGGTGAACACTGAAGCTTTCTTT. Its protein product is CASSLQRVNTEAFF.

The chain employs TRBV6-6 and TRBJ1-2, with 12 bases identical to TRBD1. The CDR3 is 16 residues long. CDR1 and CDR2 from the germline V gene are MNHNY and SVGAGI (reference sequence). V trimming: 6 bases; J trimming: 0 bases; junction bases outside the gene matches: 5. The chain's CDR3 is CASSRDRGPTNYGYTF. In DNA form, the CDR3 reads TGTGCCAGCAGCCGGGACAGGGGGCCAACTAACTATGGCTACACCTTC.

The V and J genes are TRBV13 and TRBJ2-3; no clear D gene. This CDR3 contains 11 residues. Germline values: CDR1 PRHDT, CDR2 FYEKMQ (reference sequence). V dropped 1 base and J dropped 9 bases, with 5 bases sitting between them. The CDR3 DNA follows: TGTGCCAGCAGCTTAGCGGAAACGCAGTATTTT. Translating gives CASSLAETQYF. Full variable domain (rest looked up from reference TRBV13 and TRBJ2-3): AAGVIQSPRHLIKEKRETATLKCYPIPRHDTVYWYQQGPGQDPQFLISFYEKMQSDKGSIPDRFSAQQFSDYHSELNMSSLELGDSALYFCASSLAETQYFGPGTRLTVL.

CDR3 DNA sequence: TGTGCCAGCAGCCAAGGAGGTGCGGCTAGCGGTTACAATGAGCAGTTCTTC. As protein: CASSQGGAASGYNEQFF. The rearrangement joins TRBV4-2 to TRBJ2-1; 7 bases map to TRBD2. The CDR3 runs 17 residues. With V trimmed by 1 base and J by 4 bases, 10 bases remained unmatched. The germline V gene encodes CDR1 LGHNA and CDR2 YNFKEQ.

The J gene is TRBJ1-2, the V gene TRBV6-5; D perhaps matches TRBD1 (6 bases). This CDR3 has 12 residues. Germline lookup yields CDR1 MNHEY and CDR2 SVGAGI. The V end was cut by 8 bases, the J end by 8 bases, with 15 bases between. The CDR3 loop is CASATGRGGYTF. Here the CDR3 DNA reads TGTGCCAGCGCAACGGGCAGGGGCGGCTACACCTTC.

The V and J genes are TRBV19 and TRBJ1-2; no reliable D call. Trimming shortened V by 2 bases and J by 4 bases, and 14 bases separated the two germline ends. Germline-derived CDR1 and CDR2 are LNHDA and SQIVND (reference sequence). The CDR3 has 15 residues. DNA of the CDR3: TGTGCCAGTAGTATAATAGAGGCGGCCCTCTATGGCTACACCTTC. This translates into CASSIIEAALYGYTF. The entire variable domain, with the rest obtained from reference TRBV19 and TRBJ1-2, is as follows: DGGITQSPKYLFRKEGQNVTLSCEQNLNHDAMYWYRQDPGQGLRLIYYSQIVNDFQKGDIAEGYSVSREKKESFPLTVTSAQKNPTAFYLCASSIIEAALYGYTFGSGTRLTVV.

The V and J genes are TRBV7-2 and TRBJ2-6, with D perhaps TRBD1 (6 bases). This CDR3 region has 20 residues. CDR1 and CDR2 (germline): SGHTA, FQGNSA. Between the trimmed V and J ends, which lost 0 bases and 0 bases, there was a span of 18 bases. CDR3 coding DNA: TGTGCCAGCAGCTTAGCTACAGGGTGGGGCACTAGCTCTGGGGCCAACGTCCTGACTTTC. Protein product: CASSLATGWGTSSGANVLTF.

This clone was seen just once. This chain connects TRBV6-5 to TRBJ2-7, with D hard to call. The germline V and J ends were trimmed by 8 bases and 0 bases, with 14 bases remaining between them. The CDR3 consists of 14 residues. The germline V gene has CDR1 MNHEY and CDR2 SVGAGI. CDR3 DNA sequence: TGTGCCAGCTCGGGCCGCGGTAGCTCCTACGAGCAGTACTTC. The encoded protein is CASSGRGSSYEQYF.

The chain is built from TRBV19 and TRBJ2-6, with no clear D. V was shortened by 5 bases and J by 0 bases, with 17 bases between the two germline ends. Looked up from germline, CDR1 is LNHDA and CDR2 is SQIVND (reference sequence). CDR3 size: 18 residues. This CDR3 reads CASSPRQWDYSGANVLTF. The CDR3 bases are TGTGCCAGTAGTCCCCGGCAGTGGGATTACTCTGGGGCCAACGTCCTGACTTTC.

This sequence joins TRBV5-1 and TRBJ1-2; 7 bases are shared with TRBD1. Trimming removed 0 bases from V and 2 bases from J; junction bases left unmatched: 4. The CDR3 runs 15 residues. Germline V gene data show CDR1 as SGHRS and CDR2 as YFSETQ. The CDR3 sequence: CASSLAPGQNYGYTF. In DNA, the CDR3 is TGCGCCAGCAGCTTGGCCCCGGGACAGAACTATGGCTACACCTTC.

The chain has TRBV2 and TRBJ1-5, with D possibly being TRBD1 (6 bases). Germline V gives CDR1 SNHLY, CDR2 FYNNEI. The CDR3 contains 14 residues. V was clipped by 6 bases and J by 7 bases, with 16 bases between them. Here the CDR3 reads CASRESTGPQPQHF. As DNA, the CDR3 is TGTGCCAGCAGGGAGTCTACAGGGCCCCAGCCCCAGCATTTT.

The V call is TRBV6-5, the J call TRBJ1-4; a weak D match, TRBD1 (5 bases). The CDR3 consists of 15 residues. The V gene lost 3 bases and the J gene lost 8 bases, with 16 bases spanning the gap. Germline values: CDR1 MNHEY, CDR2 SVGAGI. CDR3 residues: CASSYTAGNGEKLFF. The CDR3 region has the DNA TGTGCCAGCAGTTATACGGCAGGGAATGGGGAAAAACTGTTTTTT.

The J gene is TRBJ1-2, the V gene TRBV30; D ambiguous. Per the germline V gene, CDR1 is GTSNPN and CDR2 is SVGIG (reference sequence). CDR3 size: 13 residues. The V gene lost 2 bases and the J gene lost 3 bases, with 10 bases spanning the gap. In DNA, the CDR3 is TGTGCCTGGAGTTCCGGGCTAGACTATGGCTACACCTTC. Translating gives CAWSSGLDYGYTF.

In DNA, the CDR3 is TGTGCCAGCAGTTTATGGCGGGGCTATGGCTACACCTTC. Translating it yields CASSLWRGYGYTF. V and J are TRBV27 and TRBJ1-2; D gene unclear. Germline V gene lookup returns CDR1 MNHEY and CDR2 SMNVEV (reference sequence). Trimming took 1 base from V and 4 from J, leaving 7 bases between them. This CDR3 comprises 13 residues.

V and J are TRBV29-1 and TRBJ2-7; a weak D match, TRBD1 (6 bases). The CDR3 extends over 11 amino acids. Trimming removed 6 bases from V and 4 bases from J, with 10 bases in between. The germline V gene has CDR1 SQVTM and CDR2 ANQGSEA. The CDR3 region is CSVDTGYEQYF. The CDR3 bases are TGCAGCGTAGATACAGGGTACGAGCAGTACTTC.

The J gene is TRBJ1-1, the V gene TRBV7-2; D is undetermined. From germline, CDR1 is SGHTA and CDR2 FQGNSA. V lost 2 bases to trimming and J lost 4 bases, with 8 bases between them. The CDR3 sequence is 13 residues long. For the CDR3, the DNA is TGTGCCAGCAGCTTAAATAAGGGCACTGAAGCTTTCTTT. Its translation is CASSLNKGTEAFF.

The CDR3 here is CASSLSGGYTF. The DNA of the CDR3 is TGTGCCAGCAGTTTATCAGGAGGCTACACCTTC. This chain links TRBV28 with TRBJ1-2; D not resolved. CDR1 and CDR2 (germline): MDHEN, SYDVKM. The CDR3 is made up of 11 amino acids. Trimming shortened V by 1 base and J by 8 bases, and 5 bases separated the two germline ends.

V usage is TRBV5-1 and J usage is TRBJ2-1; D tentatively fits TRBD1 or TRBD2 (5 bases each). The V gene lost 0 bases and the J gene lost 0 bases, with 16 bases spanning the gap. The CDR3 is made up of 18 amino acids. Per the germline V gene, CDR1 is SGHRS and CDR2 is YFSETQ. CDR3: CASSLVWDGQSSYNEQFF. The CDR3 DNA reads TGCGCCAGCAGCTTGGTTTGGGACGGGCAAAGCTCCTACAATGAGCAGTTCTTC.

This clone showed up just once. This chain links TRBV5-1 with TRBJ1-1, with D perhaps matching TRBD1 (6 bases). From germline, CDR1 is SGHRS and CDR2 YFSETQ. CDR3 length: 13 residues. Trimming pared 4 bases from V and 3 bases from J, leaving 10 bases between. The DNA for the CDR3 is TGCGCCAGCAGCAACAGGGTAGACACTGAAGCTTTCTTT. Encoded protein: CASSNRVDTEAFF.

The chain employs TRBV5-5 and TRBJ2-1; D is possibly TRBD2 (6 bases). In germline, CDR1 is SGHKS, CDR2 YYEKEE (reference sequence). The CDR3 is 15 amino acids. The V and J ends lost 0 bases and 4 bases respectively, with 11 bases between them. The CDR3 loop is CASSLGLASYNEQFF. CDR3 coding DNA: TGTGCCAGCAGCTTGGGGCTAGCGAGTTACAATGAGCAGTTCTTC.

V is TRBV10-3 and J is TRBJ1-3, with D possibly being TRBD1 (6 bases). The CDR3 loop spans 15 amino acids. V lost 8 bases, J lost 5 bases, and 19 bases lay in between. CDR1 is ENHRY and CDR2 is SYGVKD in the germline V gene. This CDR3 is CAISLDAGDRNTIYF. In DNA, the CDR3 is TGTGCCATCTCGCTTGATGCAGGGGATCGAAACACCATATATTTT.

The rearrangement links TRBV2 to TRBJ2-2; tentatively, D is TRBD2 (6 bases). V was pared by 5 bases and J by 8 bases, with 15 bases between. Per germline, CDR1 SNHLY and CDR2 FYNNEI. The CDR3 covers 14 residues. The chain's CDR3 is CASSQDGGIGELFF. In DNA form, the CDR3 reads TGTGCCAGCAGTCAGGACGGGGGAATAGGGGAGCTGTTTTTT.

J is TRBJ1-4 and V is TRBV19; D is unclear. V dropped 5 bases and J dropped 10 bases, with 17 bases sitting between them. Germline assignment: CDR1 LNHDA and CDR2 SQIVND (reference sequence). CDR3 length: 14 amino acids. DNA for the CDR3: TGTGCCAGTAGTCCGGGCCTCCAGACGCGAAAACTGTTTTTT. Its translation is CASSPGLQTRKLFF.